This T cell receptor (beta chain) appears in the sequencing data of a study of technical replicates of blood from a handful of donors. Sequencing used immunoSEQ multiplex PCR; TCRdb keeps in-frame clones, though not all of them. This table holds 70,000 to 75,000 clones, just under 95% found once. V shed 3 bases, J shed 3 bases, and the junction held 2 bases outside the gene matches. Germline CDR1 SGHTA, CDR2 FQGNSA. The CDR3 totals 13 residues. The chain links TRBV7-2 to TRBJ2-7; the match to TRBD1 covers 7 bases. The sample taken for sequencing was T cells isolated from PBMCs. The clonotype was recovered from a human donor in good health. The CDR3: CASSFGDSYEQYF. As DNA, the CDR3 is TGTGCCAGCAGCTTCGGGGACAGCTACGAGCAGTACTTC.